These 22 T cell receptor beta chains originate from one sample sequenced in a study of T cells in Graves' hyperthyroidism and ophthalmopathy. RNA transcripts served as the template for amplifying TCR beta CDR3 regions. The primer set for the first-round RT-PCR of the TCR CDR3 was HTBI. TCRdb ran MiXCR on the multiplex PCR reads and lists one entry per CDR3 protein. The profile covers a few hundred thousand distinct CDR3 sequences, with around a sixth appearing a single time and approximately 49% taken by the ten largest. Sequencing input: blood. The receptors shown here come from a woman aged 50 to 60 with Graves' hyperthyroidism.

The table lists this clonotype with many counts. The genes are TRBV7-9 and TRBJ2-3; 8 bases map to TRBD1. This CDR3 comprises 21 residues. Germline loops: CDR1 SEHNR, CDR2 FQNEAQ (reference sequence). J gave up 2 bases and V 5 bases, and 24 bases lay outside the gene matches. The CDR3 nucleotides read TGTGCCAGCAGCATGAGCCTTGCAATAAGCAGTTCGGGACAGGACACAGATACGCAGTATTTT. Translation: CASSMSLAISSSGQDTDTQYF.

The J gene is TRBJ1-6, the V gene TRBV20-1, with a tentative D call TRBD1 (5 bases). The V gene's germline CDR1 is DFQATT and CDR2 SNEGSKA (reference sequence). The V gene lost 2 bases and the J gene lost 5 bases, with 16 bases spanning the gap. The CDR3 contains 16 residues. The CDR3 is CSARRQGAPHNSPLHF. For the CDR3, the DNA is TGCAGTGCTAGAAGGCAAGGGGCGCCCCATAATTCACCCCTCCACTTT.

In this sample, this clonotype turned up a few times. The chain combines TRBV7-3 with TRBJ2-5; D unclear. CDR3 length equals 13 residues. Looked up from germline, CDR1 is SGHTA and CDR2 is FQGTGA. V lost 0 bases and J lost 5, with 7 bases in between. The DNA for the CDR3 is TGTGCCAGCAGCTTAACAGCGCTGGAGACCCAGTACTTC. Protein sequence: CASSLTALETQYF.

CDR3: CASSSLYDTQYF. The CDR3 bases are TGTGCCAGCAGCTCCTTATACGATACGCAGTATTTT. This chain uses TRBV9 with TRBJ2-3; D ambiguous. Germline-derived CDR1 and CDR2 are SGDLS and YYNGEE. This CDR3 region has 12 residues. Trimming cost V 4 bases and J 6 bases, with 9 bases left between them.

This clonotype was seen repeatedly, ten times or more. The chain uses TRBV5-1 and TRBJ1-1; perhaps TRBD1 as D (5 bases). CDR1 and CDR2 from the germline V gene are SGHRS and YFSETQ. Trimming pared 0 bases from V and 0 bases from J, leaving 9 bases between. The CDR3 spans 15 residues. Written as DNA, the CDR3 is TGCGCCAGCAGCTTGGTGGCAGGGATGAACACTGAAGCTTTCTTT. Protein: CASSLVAGMNTEAFF. Full variable domain (rest looked up from reference TRBV5-1 and TRBJ1-1): KAGVTQTPRYLIKTRGQQVTLSCSPISGHRSVSWYQQTPGQGLQFLFEYFSETQRNKGNFPGRFSGRQFSNSRSEMNVSTLELGDSALYLCASSLVAGMNTEAFFGQGTRLTVV.

This chain links TRBV19 with TRBJ1-5; no reliable D call. The CDR3 spans 14 residues. CDR1 is LNHDA and CDR2 is SQIVND in the germline V gene (reference sequence). V lost 6 bases to trimming and J lost 4 bases, with 13 bases between them. CDR3 region: CASRNPGMNQPQHF. CDR3 DNA sequence: TGTGCCAGTAGAAATCCGGGGATGAATCAGCCCCAGCATTTT.

This sequence joins TRBV29-1 and TRBJ2-1; 10 bases line up with TRBD2. The CDR3 sequence is 13 residues long. Germline trimming cut 7 bases from V and 10 bases from J; bases unmatched to any gene: 10. Germline V gene data show CDR1 as SQVTM and CDR2 as ANQGSEA. The CDR3 region is CSGGSGGAGEQFF. As DNA, the CDR3 is TGCAGCGGGGGCAGCGGGGGGGCGGGGGAGCAGTTCTTC.

This chain joins TRBV27 and TRBJ2-6; D call uncertain. Germline V gives CDR1 MNHEY, CDR2 SMNVEV (reference sequence). CDR3 size: 15 residues. V was shortened by 0 bases and J by 4 bases, with 7 bases between the two germline ends. The CDR3 protein is CASSLSRSGANVLTF. CDR3 sequence (DNA): TGTGCCAGCAGTTTATCAAGAAGCGGGGCCAACGTCCTGACTTTC.

With respect to this clonotype: A much larger clone lies one base from this, so it may be a read error. The rearrangement joins TRBV27 to TRBJ2-3; TRBD2 matches 7 bases. CDR1 is MNHEY, CDR2 SMNVEV, per germline (reference sequence). This CDR3 is built from 17 residues. The ends lost 0 bases at V and 2 bases at J; junction bases unmatched: 8. The CDR3: CASSLSGTNGVTDTQYF. The CDR3 bases are TGTGCCAGCAGTTTATCCGGGACTAACGGGGTCACAGATACGCAGTATTTT.

This clonotype occurred many times. The chain uses TRBV18 and TRBJ2-5; no clear D gene. CDR1 KGHSH and CDR2 LQKENI come from the germline V gene. Between the trimmed V and J ends, which lost 0 bases and 1 base, there was a span of 3 bases. The CDR3 totals 13 residues. The CDR3 nucleotides read TGTGCCAGCTCACCACCGGGCCAAGAGACCCAGTACTTC. Translation gives CASSPPGQETQYF.

There are many counts of this clonotype. The chain employs TRBV20-1 and TRBJ2-1, with 7 bases that match TRBD2. V shed 3 bases and J 4 bases; nucleotides not matched to a gene: 6. Germline V lookup: CDR1 DFQATT, CDR2 SNEGSKA (reference sequence). This CDR3 comprises 14 residues. In DNA, the CDR3 is TGCAGTGCTAGTCCTAGCGGACTTTACAATGAGCAGTTCTTC. It yields the protein CSASPSGLYNEQFF.

This clonotype was recorded at least ten times. The gene calls are TRBV28 and TRBJ2-3, with 11 positions matching TRBD1. The germline V gene has CDR1 MDHEN and CDR2 SYDVKM. V trimming: 4 bases; J trimming: 5 bases; junction bases outside the gene matches: 8. The CDR3 length is 16 residues. The CDR3, as DNA: TGTGCCAGCAGTTCAAGGGACAGGGGGGTTGGAGATACGCAGTATTTT. The encoded protein is CASSSRDRGVGDTQYF.

This clonotype has only a few counts. The chain has TRBV7-3 and TRBJ2-2; the D gene is possibly TRBD2 (5 bases). The CDR3 is made up of 15 amino acids. With 2 bases removed from V and 3 bases from J, the gap between germline ends came to 10 bases. Germline assignment: CDR1 SGHTA and CDR2 FQGTGA. Here the CDR3 reads CASSLGSSYTGELFF. Written as DNA, the CDR3 is TGTGCCAGCAGCTTAGGCTCTAGCTACACCGGGGAGCTGTTTTTT. Filled out from reference TRBV7-3 and TRBJ2-2, the complete variable domain reads GAGVSQTPSNKVTEKGKYVELRCDPISGHTALYWYRQSLGQGPEFLIYFQGTGAADDSGLPNDRFFAVRPEGSVSTLKIQRTERGDSAVYLCASSLGSSYTGELFFGEGSRLTVL.

At least ten counts were recorded for this clonotype. The chain is built from TRBV3-1 and TRBJ2-6; D not resolved. Germline values: CDR1 LGHDT, CDR2 YNNKEL (reference sequence). V was shortened by 4 bases and J by 3 bases, with 4 bases between the two germline ends. This CDR3 has 13 residues. The CDR3 DNA reads TGTGCCAGCAGCCTAGTTGGGGCCAACGTCCTGACTTTC. Amino acids: CASSLVGANVLTF.

In its sample, this clonotype was seen a few times. The V call is TRBV7-6, the J call TRBJ2-1, with 8 positions matching TRBD2. This CDR3 is 14 amino acids long. The germline V gene encodes CDR1 SGHVS and CDR2 FNYEAQ. The V segment lost 4 bases and the J segment 5 bases; nucleotides outside the gene matches: 4. The CDR3 protein is CASSSTAGDNEQFF. In DNA form, the CDR3 reads TGTGCCAGCAGCTCCACAGCGGGGGACAATGAGCAGTTCTTC.

This clonotype was seen a handful of times. A single base separates this from a much larger clone, so it may be a read error. The chain couples TRBV20-1 to TRBJ2-1; TRBD2 agrees at 10 bases. Per the germline V gene, CDR1 is DFQATT and CDR2 is SNEGSKA (reference sequence). The CDR3 is 14 residues long. J was trimmed by 8 bases and V by 6 bases; bases with no gene match: 10. The chain's CDR3 is CSANPSGRSYEQFF. Here the CDR3 DNA reads TGCAGTGCAAATCCTAGCGGGAGAAGCTATGAGCAGTTCTTC.

This clonotype was counted ten times or more. This chain uses TRBV11-2 with TRBJ2-3; 10 positions agree with TRBD2. The V gene's germline CDR1 is SGHAT and CDR2 FQNNGV. V was pared by 7 bases and J by 4 bases, with 11 bases of the junction left unmatched. The CDR3 length is 16 residues. The CDR3 coding sequence is TGTGCCAGCACCAAGCAGGAGCTAGCGGGGGCAGATACGCAGTATTTT. Translated: CASTKQELAGADTQYF.

This clonotype has ten or more counts. V gene TRBV2 combines with J gene TRBJ1-1; no clear D. The CDR3 covers 14 residues. Between the trimmed V and J ends, which lost 5 bases and 0 bases, there was a span of 10 bases. Per the germline V gene, CDR1 is SNHLY and CDR2 is FYNNEI. DNA for the CDR3: TGTGCCAGCAGTCCCCGGGCCTTGAACACTGAAGCTTTCTTT. Amino acid sequence: CASSPRALNTEAFF.

This clonotype was seen repeatedly, ten times or more. V is TRBV3-1 and J is TRBJ2-6, with D possibly matching TRBD1 (5 bases). Germline V gene lookup returns CDR1 LGHDT and CDR2 YNNKEL (reference sequence). V shed 0 bases and J shed 8 bases, with 8 bases lying between them. This CDR3 region has 14 residues. CDR3 nucleotide sequence: TGTGCCAGCAGCCAAGAGGCAGGGACCAACGTCCTGACTTTC. Amino acid sequence: CASSQEAGTNVLTF.

This clonotype was detected ten times or more. The chain recombines TRBV3-1 with TRBJ2-3; D is tentatively TRBD1 or TRBD2 (5 bases each). The CDR3 sequence is 16 residues long. Deletions cut 6 bases from V and 6 bases from J, with 22 bases between. The germline CDR1 and CDR2 sequences are LGHDT and YNNKEL (reference sequence). The CDR3 coding sequence is TGTGCCAGCAGTTGGGGCGGAGGAATGGTCTCGGATACGCAGTATTTT. Translating gives CASSWGGGMVSDTQYF.

Many counts were recorded for this clonotype. V and J are TRBV2 and TRBJ2-7, with D possibly being TRBD1 or TRBD2 (5 bases each). V lost 4 bases to trimming and J lost 2 bases, with 24 bases between them. The CDR3 length is 18 residues. Germline-derived CDR1 and CDR2 are SNHLY and FYNNEI. CDR3 sequence reads: CASSAQGPMWYGTYEQYV. In DNA form, the CDR3 reads TGTGCCAGCAGTGCGCAGGGACCCATGTGGTATGGAACCTACGAGCAGTACGTC.

This clonotype was picked up many times. The chain joins TRBV3-1 to TRBJ2-1, with unresolved D. The V gene lost 0 bases and the J gene lost 6 bases, with 6 bases spanning the gap. Germline CDR1 LGHDT, CDR2 YNNKEL (reference sequence). The CDR3 length is 13 residues. As DNA, the CDR3 is TGTGCCAGCAGCCAAGATCATAGCAATGAGCAGTTCTTC. It codes for CASSQDHSNEQFF.